This T cell receptor beta chain originates from a study of blood T cell repertoires in COVID-19. Overall study: Acute-phase and convalescent COVID-19 samples originated in the United States, Italy and Spain. PBMCs, B-cell-depleted T cells, or T cells were the source of the cDNA or gDNA that made up the material.

The V end lost 2 bases, the J end lost 6 bases, and 12 bases lay between the germline ends. Germline V gene lookup returns CDR1 LNHDA and CDR2 SQIVND (reference sequence). The CDR3 spans 14 residues. As originally analysed: By means of reference gene primer amplification, nucleated cell counts were estimated. Assay used: immunoSEQ multiplex PCR; TCRdb lists only in-frame clones, some missing. The V and J calls and the clone size are those of that table, but D and trimming were determined from the DNA. The sample yields 150,000 to 200,000 clones, over 75% seen once. The TCR sequence derives from a man aged 55 to 70 with active or convalescent COVID-19. Sequencing was performed on peripheral blood. This chain joins TRBV19 and TRBJ2-3; D is undetermined. The CDR3 DNA reads as TGTGCCAGTAGTATATTTTCGACTGGGGATACGCAGTATTTT. Its protein is CASSIFSTGDTQYF.